The rows below give T cell receptor beta chains drawn from one sample of a study of T cells in Graves' hyperthyroidism and ophthalmopathy. TCRdb re-called the multiplex PCR reads through MiXCR, storing one row per CDR3 protein. The table includes approximately 420,000 distinct CDR3 sequences, approximately 14% detected once. The sequenced sample consisted of blood. These receptors were taken from a young woman with Graves' hyperthyroidism. Each CDR3 is given with its conserved first and last residue. Each record gives: J gene, V gene, D gene, clone size, CDR3 protein, CDR3 DNA. D genes are given only for firm matches. The listing skips clone size in some rows; elsewhere it reads once, few, many or a size class.

>TRBJ1-1|TRBV7-2|-|many
CASSLAGRRNTEAFF
TGTGCCAGCAGCTTAGCGGGACGGAGGAACACTGAAGCTTTCTTT
>TRBJ2-1|TRBV14|-|-
CASSQDRVYEQFF
TGTGCCAGCAGCCAAGACAGGGTCTATGAGCAGTTCTTC
>TRBJ2-7|TRBV2|-|many
CASSRGERVEQYF
TGTGCCAGCAGTAGAGGGGAACGTGTCGAGCAGTACTTC
>TRBJ1-2|TRBV10-3|-|few
CAISGDGYTF
TGTGCCATCAGTGGGGACGGCTACACCTTC
>TRBJ2-7|TRBV7-8|TRBD2|many
CASSLDGGLYEQYF
TGTGCCAGCAGCCTAGACGGGGGGTTGTACGAGCAGTACTTC
>TRBJ2-1|TRBV5-1|-|many
CASKSGGEYNEQFF
TGCGCCAGCAAATCGGGCGGGGAGTACAATGAGCAGTTCTTC
>TRBJ2-2|TRBV29-1|TRBD2|few
CSVRLAGVPGELFF
TGCAGCGTTCGACTAGCGGGAGTACCCGGGGAGCTGTTTTTT
>TRBJ1-2|TRBV9|TRBD1|many
CASSVWGRGSGYTF
TGTGCCAGCAGCGTTTGGGGCAGGGGGAGCGGCTACACCTTC
>TRBJ2-7|TRBV24-1|-|many
CATSDFLGYEQYF
TGTGCCACCAGTGATTTTCTGGGCTACGAGCAGTACTTC
>TRBJ1-2|TRBV4-3|-|-
CASSQDPTRGVYGYTF
TGCGCCAGCAGCCAAGACCCGACAAGAGGGGTCTATGGCTACACCTTC
>TRBJ2-3|TRBV28|-|-
CASTFVGPDTQYF
TGTGCCAGCACCTTCGTGGGCCCAGATACGCAGTATTTT
>TRBJ1-2|TRBV5-5|-|few
CASSLRDTDPRGYTF
TGTGCCAGCAGCTTAAGGGACACCGACCCGAGGGGCTACACCTTC
>TRBJ2-7|TRBV20-1|-|few
CSASEGSVRYEQYF
TGCAGTGCTAGTGAGGGAAGTGTCCGCTACGAGCAGTACTTC
>TRBJ2-2|TRBV7-2|TRBD2|many
CASSLGLAGGSNTGELFF
TGTGCCAGCAGCTTGGGACTAGCGGGAGGGTCGAACACCGGGGAGCTGTTTTTT
>TRBJ1-5|TRBV20-1|TRBD1|many
CSARAGTGLQPQHF
TGCAGTGCTAGAGCCGGGACAGGGTTGCAGCCCCAGCATTTT
>TRBJ2-7|TRBV5-1|-|many
CASSLDPFSYEQYF
TGCGCCAGCAGCCTCGACCCTTTCTCCTACGAGCAGTACTTC
>TRBJ1-2|TRBV30|-|-
CAWSPGQGDKGYTF
TGTGCCTGGAGTCCGGGGCAGGGTGATAAAGGCTACACCTTC
>TRBJ1-4|TRBV6-5|-|-
CASSYTGTLRGEKLFF
TGTGCCAGCAGTTACACAGGGACCCTAAGAGGCGAAAAACTGTTTTTT
>TRBJ2-7|TRBV27|TRBD2|-
CASSIAGGPTYEQYF
TGTGCCAGCAGCATAGCGGGAGGGCCAACCTACGAGCAGTACTTC
>TRBJ1-1|TRBV9|-|-
CASSVQQGPGTEAFF
TGTGCCAGCAGCGTCCAACAGGGACCGGGGACTGAAGCTTTCTTT
>TRBJ2-5|TRBV30|-|many
CAWTETQETQYF
TGTGCCTGGACAGAAACCCAAGAGACCCAGTACTTC
>TRBJ2-7|TRBV10-3|TRBD1|few
CAIRGQGSYEQYF
TGTGCCATCAGGGGACAGGGTAGCTACGAGCAGTACTTC
>TRBJ2-7|TRBV7-2|TRBD2|many
CASSLGAGGREQYF
TGTGCCAGCAGCTTAGGGGCGGGAGGGCGCGAGCAGTACTTC
>TRBJ1-1|TRBV10-3|-|many
CAISGGTGVGTEAFF
TGTGCCATCAGTGGTGGGACCGGGGTAGGGACTGAAGCTTTCTTT
>TRBJ2-7|TRBV6-1|TRBD2|many
CASSYPPGSGKGSYEQYF
TGTGCCAGCAGTTACCCACCCGGTAGCGGGAAGGGCTCCTACGAGCAGTACTTC
>TRBJ2-3|TRBV10-3|-|many
CAISANNADTQYF
TGTGCCATCAGTGCCAACAACGCAGATACGCAGTATTTT
>TRBJ2-5|TRBV12-3/TRBV12-4|TRBD2|many
CASTWGGEETQYF
TGTGCCAGCACCTGGGGAGGGGAGGAGACCCAGTACTTC
>TRBJ2-7|TRBV3-1|TRBD1|many
CASSQGTGGEQYF
TGTGCCAGCAGCCAAGGGACAGGGGGCGAGCAGTACTTC
>TRBJ1-3|TRBV18|-|many
CASSPETAFSGNTIYF
TGTGCCAGCTCACCGGAAACAGCCTTCTCGGGAAACACCATATATTTT
>TRBJ2-3|TRBV7-6|-|many
CASSSQGMRTDTQYF
TGTGCCAGCAGCTCACAGGGTATGCGCACAGATACGCAGTATTTT
>TRBJ2-7|TRBV7-2|-|many
CASSLASLYEQYF
TGTGCCAGCAGCTTAGCATCCCTCTACGAGCAGTACTTC
>TRBJ1-5|TRBV7-8|-|few
CASSLASGFGVAQPQHF
TGTGCCAGCAGCTTAGCGTCAGGGTTTGGTGTCGCTCAGCCCCAGCATTTT
>TRBJ2-3|TRBV6-2/TRBV6-3|TRBD2|many
CASRSGTSGRRTDTQYF
TGTGCCAGCAGGTCCGGGACTAGCGGGAGGAGAACAGATACGCAGTATTTT
>TRBJ2-1|TRBV7-3|-|many
CASSASVVGNEQFF
TGTGCCAGCAGCGCGTCAGTCGTAGGCAATGAGCAGTTCTTC
>TRBJ1-5|TRBV7-2|TRBD1|many
CASSLGQGTVQPQHF
TGTGCCAGCAGCTTAGGACAGGGGACGGTTCAGCCCCAGCATTTT
>TRBJ1-6|TRBV11-2|-|few
CASSLTYREGSPLHF
TGTGCCAGCAGCCTAACCTACAGGGAAGGCTCACCCCTCCACTTT
>TRBJ2-5|TRBV5-1|-|-
CASSYTATAYQETQYF
TGCGCCAGCAGCTACACCGCAACAGCGTACCAAGAGACCCAGTACTTC
>TRBJ1-2|TRBV7-8|TRBD1|-
CASSPRTGEGFYGYTF
TGTGCCAGCAGCCCAAGAACAGGGGAGGGGTTCTATGGCTACACCTTC
>TRBJ1-5|TRBV18|-|many
CASSRELNQPQHF
TGTGCCAGCTCGCGGGAGCTCAATCAGCCCCAGCATTTT
>TRBJ2-5|TRBV7-2|TRBD2|many
CASRLAGVETQYF
TGTGCCAGCCGACTAGCGGGAGTTGAGACCCAGTACTTC
>TRBJ1-1|TRBV28|-|many
CASSLLALNTEAFF
TGTGCCAGCAGTTTATTGGCCCTGAACACTGAAGCTTTCTTT
>TRBJ1-4|TRBV30|-|many
CAWSPQLGFTGEKLFF
TGTGCCTGGAGTCCACAACTAGGGTTCACAGGGGAAAAACTGTTTTTT
>TRBJ2-5|TRBV25-1|TRBD1|few
CASSPGQGTFGETQYF
TGTGCCAGCAGCCCGGGACAGGGAACGTTTGGAGAGACCCAGTACTTC
>TRBJ1-1|TRBV27|-|many
CASSPGGGNTEAFF
TGTGCCAGCAGCCCCGGGGGTGGTAACACTGAAGCTTTCTTT
>TRBJ2-7|TRBV6-1|-|few
CASSTGTASGEQYF
TGTGCCAGCAGCACAGGGACCGCGTCGGGGGAGCAGTACTTC
>TRBJ1-2|TRBV12-3/TRBV12-4|TRBD1|-
CASSDRGLGGYTF
TGTGCCAGCAGCGACAGGGGATTGGGAGGCTACACCTTC
>TRBJ2-5|TRBV6-2/TRBV6-3|TRBD2|many
CASSLAGGRAKTQYF
TGTGCCAGCAGTTTAGCGGGAGGGCGGGCGAAGACCCAGTACTTC
>TRBJ2-3|TRBV7-3|-|many
CASSLGGPVYVDTQYF
TGTGCCAGCAGCTTGGGTGGGCCCGTGTATGTAGATACGCAGTATTTT
>TRBJ2-2|TRBV24-1|-|-
CATSDVGQPNTGELFF
TGTGCCACCAGTGATGTGGGACAACCGAACACCGGGGAGCTGTTTTTT
>TRBJ2-1|TRBV12-3/TRBV12-4|-|few
CASSPPEGASNEQFF
TGTGCCAGCAGCCCGCCGGAGGGGGCGTCCAATGAGCAGTTCTTC